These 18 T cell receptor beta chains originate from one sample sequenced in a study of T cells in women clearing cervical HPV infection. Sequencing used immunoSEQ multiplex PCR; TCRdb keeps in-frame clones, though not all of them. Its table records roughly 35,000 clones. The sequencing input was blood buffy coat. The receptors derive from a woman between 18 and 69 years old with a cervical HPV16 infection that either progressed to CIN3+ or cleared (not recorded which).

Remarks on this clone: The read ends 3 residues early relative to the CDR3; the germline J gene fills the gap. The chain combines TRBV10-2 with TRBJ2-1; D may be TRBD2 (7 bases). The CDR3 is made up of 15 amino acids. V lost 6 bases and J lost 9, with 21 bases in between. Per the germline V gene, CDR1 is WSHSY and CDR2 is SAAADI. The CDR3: CASRSRAGAEGEQFF. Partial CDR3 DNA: TGCGCCAGCAGGTCACGGGCGGGGGCAGAGGGTGAG.

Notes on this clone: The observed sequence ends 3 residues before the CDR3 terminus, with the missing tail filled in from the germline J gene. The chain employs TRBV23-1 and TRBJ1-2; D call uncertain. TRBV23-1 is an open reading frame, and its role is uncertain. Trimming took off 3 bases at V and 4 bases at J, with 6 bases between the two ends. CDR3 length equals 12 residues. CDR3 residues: CASSHQAYGYTF. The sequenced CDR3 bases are TGCGCCAGCAGTCATCAAGCCTATGGC.

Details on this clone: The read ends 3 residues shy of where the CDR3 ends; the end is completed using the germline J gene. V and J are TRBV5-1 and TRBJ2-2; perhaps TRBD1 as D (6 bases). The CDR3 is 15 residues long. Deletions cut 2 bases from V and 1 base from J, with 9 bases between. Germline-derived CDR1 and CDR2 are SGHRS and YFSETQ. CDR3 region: CASSLQGKNTGELFF. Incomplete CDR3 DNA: TGCGCCAGCAGCTTACAGGGAAAGAACACCGGGGAG.

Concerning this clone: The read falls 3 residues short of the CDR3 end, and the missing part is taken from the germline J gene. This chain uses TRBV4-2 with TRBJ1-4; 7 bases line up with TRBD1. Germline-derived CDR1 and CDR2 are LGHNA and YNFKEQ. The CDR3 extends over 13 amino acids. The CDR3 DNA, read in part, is TGTGCCAGCAGCGCAAGGAAGGGACAGCTA. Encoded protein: CASSARKGQL. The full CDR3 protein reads CASSARKGQLLFF.

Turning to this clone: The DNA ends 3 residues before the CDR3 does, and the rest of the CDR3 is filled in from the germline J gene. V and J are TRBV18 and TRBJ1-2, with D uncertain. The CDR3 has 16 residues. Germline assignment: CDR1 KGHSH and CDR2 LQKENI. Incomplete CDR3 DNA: TGTGCCAGCTCACCACCGCTAGCGGCCTCCTACAATGAC. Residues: CASSPPLAASYND. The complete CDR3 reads CASSPPLAASYNDYTF.

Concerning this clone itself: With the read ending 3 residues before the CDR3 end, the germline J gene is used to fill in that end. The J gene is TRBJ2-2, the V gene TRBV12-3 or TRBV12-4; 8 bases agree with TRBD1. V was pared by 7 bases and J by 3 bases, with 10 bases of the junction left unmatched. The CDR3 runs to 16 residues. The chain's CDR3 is CASTESQGAYTGELFF. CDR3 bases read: TGTGCCAGCACCGAATCTCAGGGGGCTTACACCGGGGAG.

The CDR3 region is CASSSDEGYRNQPQHF. The covered CDR3 bases are TGTGCCAGTAGTTCCGACGAAGGGTATAGGAATCAGCCC. The rearrangement uses TRBV19 and TRBJ1-5; D is unclear. The CDR3 end lies 3 residues beyond the end of the read and is filled in from the germline J gene. With 5 bases removed from V and 4 bases from J, the gap between germline ends came to 18 bases. CDR1 is LNHDA and CDR2 is SQIVND in the germline V gene (reference sequence). CDR3 length: 16 amino acids. The entire variable domain, with the rest obtained from reference TRBV19 and TRBJ1-5, is as follows: DGGITQSPKYLFRKEGQNVTLSCEQNLNHDAMYWYRQDPGQGLRLIYYSQIVNDFQKGDIAEGYSVSREKKESFPLTVTSAQKNPTAFYLCASSSDEGYRNQPQHFGDGTRLSIL.

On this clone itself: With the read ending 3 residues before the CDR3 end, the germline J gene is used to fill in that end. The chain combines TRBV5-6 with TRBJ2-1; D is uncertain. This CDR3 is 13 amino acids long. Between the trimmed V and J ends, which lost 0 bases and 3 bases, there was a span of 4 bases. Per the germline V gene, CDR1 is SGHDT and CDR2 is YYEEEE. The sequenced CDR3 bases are TGTGCCAGCAGCTTGGCGTTCTACAATGAG. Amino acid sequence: CASSLAFYNE. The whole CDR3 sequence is CASSLAFYNEQFF.

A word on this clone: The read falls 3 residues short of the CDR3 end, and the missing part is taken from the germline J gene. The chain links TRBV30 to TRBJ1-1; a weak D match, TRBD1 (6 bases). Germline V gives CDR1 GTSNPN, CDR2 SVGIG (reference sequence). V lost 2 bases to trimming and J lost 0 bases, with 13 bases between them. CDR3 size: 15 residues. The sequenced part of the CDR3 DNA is TGTGCCTGGAGTCCCCCGGGACAAATGAACACTGAA. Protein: CAWSPPGQMNTE. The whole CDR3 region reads CAWSPPGQMNTEAFF. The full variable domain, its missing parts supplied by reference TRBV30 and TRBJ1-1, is SQTIHQWPATLVQPVGSPLSLECTVEGTSNPNLYWYRQAAGRGLQLLFYSVGIGQISSEVPQNLSASRPQDRQFILSSKKLLLSDSGFYLCAWSPPGQMNTEAFFGQGTRLTVV.

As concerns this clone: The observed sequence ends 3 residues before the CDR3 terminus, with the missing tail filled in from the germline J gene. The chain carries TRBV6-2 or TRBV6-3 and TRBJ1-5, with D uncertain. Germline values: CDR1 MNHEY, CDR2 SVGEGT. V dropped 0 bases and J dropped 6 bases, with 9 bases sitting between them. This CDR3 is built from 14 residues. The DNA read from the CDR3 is TGTGCCAGCAGTTACTCGGGCGGGAGTCAGCCC. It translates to CASSYSGGSQP. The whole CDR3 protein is CASSYSGGSQPQHF.

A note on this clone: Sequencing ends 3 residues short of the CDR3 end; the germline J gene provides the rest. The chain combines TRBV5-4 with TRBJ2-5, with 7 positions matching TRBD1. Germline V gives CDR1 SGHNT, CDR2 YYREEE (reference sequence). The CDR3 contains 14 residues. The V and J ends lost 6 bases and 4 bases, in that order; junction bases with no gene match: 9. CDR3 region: CASTEQDRRETQYF. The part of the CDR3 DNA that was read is TGTGCCAGCACCGAACAGGACAGGCGAGAGACC.

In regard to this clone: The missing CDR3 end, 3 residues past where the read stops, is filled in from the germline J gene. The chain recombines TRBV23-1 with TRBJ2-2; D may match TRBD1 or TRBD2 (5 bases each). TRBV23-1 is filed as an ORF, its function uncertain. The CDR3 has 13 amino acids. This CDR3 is CASSQPRGEKLFF. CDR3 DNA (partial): TGCGCCAGCAGTCAACCCCGAGGGGAAAAG.

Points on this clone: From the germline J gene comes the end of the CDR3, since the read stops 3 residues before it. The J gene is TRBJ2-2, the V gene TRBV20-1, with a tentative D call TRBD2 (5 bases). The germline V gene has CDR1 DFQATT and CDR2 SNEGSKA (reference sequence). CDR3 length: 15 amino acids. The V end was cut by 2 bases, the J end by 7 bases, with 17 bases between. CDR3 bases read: TGCAGTGCTAGACTCACCGGGGTAGTTGGCGGGGAG. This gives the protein CSARLTGVVGGE. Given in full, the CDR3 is CSARLTGVVGGELFF.

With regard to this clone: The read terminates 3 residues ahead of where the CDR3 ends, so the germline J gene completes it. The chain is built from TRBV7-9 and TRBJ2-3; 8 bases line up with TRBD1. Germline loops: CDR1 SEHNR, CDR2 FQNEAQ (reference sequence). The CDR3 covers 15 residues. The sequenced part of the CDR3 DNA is TGTGCCAGCAGCTTAGGCGGACAGGGACAAGAGACG. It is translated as CASSLGGQGQET. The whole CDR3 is CASSLGGQGQETQYF.

CDR3 in amino acids: CASNDPGQGAPGANVLTF. CDR3 DNA, as far as it was read: TGTGCCTCTAATGATCCGGGACAGGGGGCGCCCGGGGCCAACGTC. The chain couples TRBV19 to TRBJ2-6, with 12 bases fitting TRBD1. The read ends 3 residues early relative to the CDR3; the germline J gene fills the gap. Germline CDR1 LNHDA, CDR2 SQIVND (reference sequence). The CDR3 spans 18 residues. Trimming cost V 11 bases and J 4 bases; bases outside gene matches: 15.

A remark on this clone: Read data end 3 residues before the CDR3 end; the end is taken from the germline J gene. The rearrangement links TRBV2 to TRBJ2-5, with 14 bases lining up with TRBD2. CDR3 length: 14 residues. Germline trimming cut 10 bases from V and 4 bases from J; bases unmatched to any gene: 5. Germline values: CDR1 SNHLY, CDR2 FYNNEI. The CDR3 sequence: CATSGLAGVETQYF. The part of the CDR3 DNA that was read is TGTGCCACCTCGGGACTAGCGGGGGTAGAGACC.

Incomplete CDR3 DNA: TGTGCCAGTAGTACGGCAGGGCGTAATTCACCC. This sequence encodes CASSTAGRNSP. The full CDR3 reads CASSTAGRNSPLHF. The chain carries TRBV19 and TRBJ1-6, with D maybe TRBD1 (5 bases). The CDR3 extends 3 residues past the end of the read, so its final part is completed from the germline J gene. From germline, CDR1 is LNHDA and CDR2 SQIVND (reference sequence). The CDR3 length is 14 residues. Trimming removed 4 bases at V and 6 bases at J, with 10 bases between.

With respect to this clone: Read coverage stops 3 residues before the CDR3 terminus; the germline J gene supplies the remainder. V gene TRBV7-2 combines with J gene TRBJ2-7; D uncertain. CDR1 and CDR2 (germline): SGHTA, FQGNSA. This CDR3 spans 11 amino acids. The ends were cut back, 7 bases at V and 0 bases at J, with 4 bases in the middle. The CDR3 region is CASTNSYEQYF. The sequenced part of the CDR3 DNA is TGTGCCAGCACCAACTCCTACGAG.